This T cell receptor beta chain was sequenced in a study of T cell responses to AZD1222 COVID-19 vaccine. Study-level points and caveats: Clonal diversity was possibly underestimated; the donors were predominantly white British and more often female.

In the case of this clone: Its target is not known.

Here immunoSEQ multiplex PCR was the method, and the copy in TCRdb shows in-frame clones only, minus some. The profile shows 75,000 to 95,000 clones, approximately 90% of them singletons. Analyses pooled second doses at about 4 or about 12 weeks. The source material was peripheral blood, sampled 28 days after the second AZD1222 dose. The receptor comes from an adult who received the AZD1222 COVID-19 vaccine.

The CDR3 region has the DNA TGTGCCAGCAGCCAACTTCCTACTAGTGGCGAGCAGTACTTC. Its translation: CASSQLPTSGEQYF. The V and J genes are TRBV6-6 and TRBJ2-7; D is perhaps TRBD2 (5 bases). V lost 6 bases and J 6 bases, leaving 18 bases between the germline ends. Germline values: CDR1 MNHNY, CDR2 SVGAGI (reference sequence). There are 14 residues in the CDR3.